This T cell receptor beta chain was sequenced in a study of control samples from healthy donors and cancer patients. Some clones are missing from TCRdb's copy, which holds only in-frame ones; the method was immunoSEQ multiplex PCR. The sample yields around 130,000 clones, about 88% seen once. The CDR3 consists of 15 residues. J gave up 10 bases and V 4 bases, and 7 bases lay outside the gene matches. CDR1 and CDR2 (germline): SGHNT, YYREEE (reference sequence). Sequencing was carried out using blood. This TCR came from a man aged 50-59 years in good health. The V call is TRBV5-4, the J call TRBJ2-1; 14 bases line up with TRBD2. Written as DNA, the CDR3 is TGTGCCAGCAGCCAGACTAGCGGGGGGGCCGGAGAGCAGTTCTTC. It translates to CASSQTSGGAGEQFF.